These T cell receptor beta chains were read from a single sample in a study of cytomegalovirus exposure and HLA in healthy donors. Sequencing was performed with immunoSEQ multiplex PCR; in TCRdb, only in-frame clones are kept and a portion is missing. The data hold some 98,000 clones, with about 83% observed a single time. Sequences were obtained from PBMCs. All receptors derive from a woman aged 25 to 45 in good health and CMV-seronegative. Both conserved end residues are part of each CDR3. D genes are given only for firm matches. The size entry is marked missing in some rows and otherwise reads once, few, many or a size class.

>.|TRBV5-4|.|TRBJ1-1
TGTGCCAGCAGCTTCGGCAGGGAATTCACTGAAGCTTTCTTT
CASSFGREFTEAFF
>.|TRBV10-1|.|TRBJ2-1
TGCGCCAGCAGGGGGGGGCTCTACAATGAGCAGTTCTTC
CASRGGLYNEQFF
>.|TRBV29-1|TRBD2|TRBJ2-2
TGCAGCGTCCCACAGACTAGCGGGTCCACCGGGGAGCTGTTTTTT
CSVPQTSGSTGELFF
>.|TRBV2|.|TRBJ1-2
TGTGCCAGCAGTGAAGCGGACAGCGGCTACACCTTC
CASSEADSGYTF
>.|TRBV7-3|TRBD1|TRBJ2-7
TGTGCCAGCAGCTCTTCAGGGGGCAAGCAGTACTTC
CASSSSGGKQYF
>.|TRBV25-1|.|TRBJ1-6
TGTGCCAGCAGTCCCAGGGAGGCTTTCAATTCACCCCTCCACTTT
CASSPREAFNSPLHF
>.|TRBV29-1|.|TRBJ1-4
TGCAGCGTTCAGGGGATTCATGAAAAACTGTTTTTT
CSVQGIHEKLFF
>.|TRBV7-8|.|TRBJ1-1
TGTGCCAGCAGCTTAGGGTCGAGGAGCCTCTATGAAGCTTTCTTT
CASSLGSRSLYEAFF
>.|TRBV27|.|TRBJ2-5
TGTGCCAGCAGTTCTAGGGGGAAACAAGAGACCCAGTACTTC
CASSSRGKQETQYF
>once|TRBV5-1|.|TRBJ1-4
TGCGCCAGCAGCTTGGCCGCGGGCCCGCCTGCGGAAAAACTGTTTTTT
CASSLAAGPPAEKLFF
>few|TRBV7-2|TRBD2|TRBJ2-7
TGTGCCAGCAGCTTTAGCGGGAACAACTACGAGCAGTACTTC
CASSFSGNNYEQYF
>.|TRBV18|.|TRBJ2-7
TGTGCCAGCTCACCCCTGACACGGACCTACGAGCAGTACTTC
CASSPLTRTYEQYF
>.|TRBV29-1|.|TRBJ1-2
TGCAGCGCACAGGGTCCAGGCGGCTACACCTTC
CSAQGPGGYTF
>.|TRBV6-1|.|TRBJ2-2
TGTGCCAGCAGCGACACCGGGGAGCTGTTTTTT
CASSDTGELFF
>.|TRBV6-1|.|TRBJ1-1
TGTGCCAGCAGTGGGGACTTCACTGAAGCTTTCTTT
CASSGDFTEAFF
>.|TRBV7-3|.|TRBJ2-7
TGTGCCAGCAGCCCCACACGACAGACTTACGAGCAGTACTTC
CASSPTRQTYEQYF
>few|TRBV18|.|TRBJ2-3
TGTGCCAGCTCACCCCAGAAGATGGATACGCAGTATTTT
CASSPQKMDTQYF
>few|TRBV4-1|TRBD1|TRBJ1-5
TGCGCCAGCAGCGGGGACAGGCGGCGAGATCAGCCCCAGCATTTT
CASSGDRRRDQPQHF
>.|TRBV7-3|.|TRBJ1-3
TGTGCCAGCAGCTTAAATCGTGGAAACACCATATATTTT
CASSLNRGNTIYF
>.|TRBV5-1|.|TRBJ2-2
TGCGCCAGCAGCTCGGCTGCCCAGGGAAACACCGGGGAGCTGTTTTTT
CASSSAAQGNTGELFF
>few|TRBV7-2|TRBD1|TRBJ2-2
TGTGCCAGCAGGAAGACAGGGATTGGAGCCGGGGAGCTGTTTTTT
CASRKTGIGAGELFF
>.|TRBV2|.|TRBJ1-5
TGTGCCAGCAGTCCCTCGATGGGGGCTAGCAATCAGCCCCAGCATTTT
CASSPSMGASNQPQHF
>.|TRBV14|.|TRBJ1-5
TGTGCCGAGGAACAAGGGGGACGCAATCAGCCCCAGCATTTT
CAEEQGGRNQPQHF
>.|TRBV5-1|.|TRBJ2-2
TGCGCCAGCAGCTTGGCCTCCTCCGGGGAGCTGTTTTTT
CASSLASSGELFF
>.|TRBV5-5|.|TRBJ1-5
TGTGCCAGCAGCTTAGAGGACAATCAGCCCCAGCATTTT
CASSLEDNQPQHF
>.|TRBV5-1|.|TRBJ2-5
TGCGCCAGCAGCTTGGGGAGTCGGGACACTACTGAAGAGACCCAGTACTTC
CASSLGSRDTTEETQYF
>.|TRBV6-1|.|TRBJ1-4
TGTGCCAGCAGGACTGAGCACACAACTAATGAAAAACTGTTTTTT
CASRTEHTTNEKLFF
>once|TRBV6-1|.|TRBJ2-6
TGTGCCAGCCGTCGAGGGGAGGCCGGGGCCAACGTCCTGACTTTC
CASRRGEAGANVLTF
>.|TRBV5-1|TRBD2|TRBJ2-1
TGCGCCAGCAGCTCTAGCGGGGCAACCCACTACAATGAGCAGTTCTTC
CASSSSGATHYNEQFF
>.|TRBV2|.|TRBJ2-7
TGTGCCAGCAGTGGAGGCTACGAGCAGTACTTC
CASSGGYEQYF